This T cell receptor (beta chain) is drawn from a study of beta chain features in type 1 diabetes. Study details: Sorted cells numbering 95 million to 110 million were examined across all samples.

The germline gives CDR1 SGHDT, CDR2 YYEEEE. With V trimmed by 0 bases and J by 5 bases, 1 base remained unmatched. The CDR3 is made up of 14 amino acids. About this clone itself: Its specificity is not known.

Study-level points and caveats: Type 1 diabetes patients had TCRB CDR3s that were shorter (moderately but significantly so) in all four CD4+ subsets. For type 1 diabetes patients, VDJ junctions showed fewer insertions and more deletions.

Reverse transcription of all isolated RNA meant that expressed TCRB transcripts were sequenced. Data came from immunoSEQ multiplex PCR; TCRdb stores just in-frame clones and leaves some out. The sample yields approximately 27,000 clones, roughly 45% seen once. Blood was drawn once from each donor into heparinised tubes. The draws averaged about 120 mL. The sequence came from a man aged 30-40 years with type 1 diabetes. The chain employs TRBV5-6 and TRBJ1-2, with 10 bases lining up with TRBD1. The sequencing sample was made of stem cell memory CD4+ T cells from blood. The DNA for the CDR3 is TGTGCCAGCAGCTTGGCGGACAGGGGGTATGGCTACACCTTC. Its protein product is CASSLADRGYGYTF. The full variable domain, rest sourced from reference TRBV5-6 and TRBJ1-2, is DAGVTQSPTHLIKTRGQQVTLRCSPKSGHDTVSWYQQALGQGPQFIFQYYEEEERQRGNFPDRFSGHQFPNYSSELNVNALLLGDSALYLCASSLADRGYGYTFGSGTRLTVV.